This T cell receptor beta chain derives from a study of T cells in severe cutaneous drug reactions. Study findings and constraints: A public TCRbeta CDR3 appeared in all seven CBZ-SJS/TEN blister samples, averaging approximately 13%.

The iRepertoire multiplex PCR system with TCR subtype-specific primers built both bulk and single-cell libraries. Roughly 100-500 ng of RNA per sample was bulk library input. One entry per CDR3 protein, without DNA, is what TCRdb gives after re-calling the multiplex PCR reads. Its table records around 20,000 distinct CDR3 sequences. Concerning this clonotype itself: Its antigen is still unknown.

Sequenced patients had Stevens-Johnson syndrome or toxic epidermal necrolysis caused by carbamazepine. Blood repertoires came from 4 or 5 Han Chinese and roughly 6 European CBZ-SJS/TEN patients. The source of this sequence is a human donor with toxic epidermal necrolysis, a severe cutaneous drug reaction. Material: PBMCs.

CDR3 residues: CASRLRTSGYNEQFF. The V call is TRBV6-2 or TRBV6-3, the J call TRBJ2-1; there is no DNA to check the TCRdb D call of TRBD2. The germline CDR1 and CDR2 sequences are MNHEY and SVGEGT. The CDR3 is 15 residues long.